The rows below give T cell receptor beta chains drawn from one sample of a study of tumor and adjacent non-tumor tissue in lung cancer. TCRdb re-derived calls from the multiplex PCR reads in MiXCR, one entry per CDR3 protein. The sample records 71,000 or so distinct CDR3 sequences, over 80% being singletons. Sequenced: lung tumor tissue. These receptors came from a woman in her fifties or sixties with non-small cell lung cancer. Each CDR3 is given without its conserved first and last residue.

>TRBV4-3
ASSQETLDMTYSGANVLT
>TRBV29-1
SIDSGSGSGNTIY
>TRBV6-5
DRSYREGLGEQY
>TRBV4-2
ASNQVYGSGETQY
>TRBV13
ASSLGGRGRSYNPPLH
>TRBV4-1
ANSQDLYRVGTEAF
>TRBV4-1
ASTQSPRPEDEQY
>TRBV11-2
ASSGLLAEGGDEQF
>TRBV6-5
AISMADTQY
>TRBV10-3
AKERTAHYDQY
>TRBV29-1
SVEGWSANTGELF
>TRBV20-1
SARAHTGKMF
>TRBV20-1
SAYRSTNTEAF
>TRBV11-2
ASSFLVHDRGYYGYT
>TRBV6-6
ASRSWNPPGTQY
>TRBV12-3/TRBV12-4
ASSTRARNLPHEQY
>TRBV20-1
SAPGTSESRGTQY
>TRBV20-1
SAQTSSRYNEQF
>TRBV10-3
ANTWGAYEQY
>TRBV28
ASNNNIEDAQY
>TRBV6-1
ASKSLMGSFVDEQF
>TRBV10-2
TSSETGGVYEQY
>TRBV20-1
SSAGTSMTDTQY
>TRBV20-1
SDRDLAGGPGETQY
>TRBV11-2
ASNIGIYEQF
>TRBV6-6
ASVLRQGAKGSGANVLT
>TRBV6-5
TSIDPLGQGFRETQY
>TRBV5-1
ASSWTATNENLF
>TRBV29-1
SGNSLDYVYT
>TRBV19
ASRERNSGANVLT
>TRBV11-2
ASTPEGWGSSYSDQF
>TRBV6-1
ASSAPGGGVINEHF
>TRBV7-9
ASSSGAGVPGANVLT
>TRBV30
AWSAQGVQQF
>TRBV20-1
SAGTRGGEGDWNTQY
>TRBV10-2
ASGRPGPKTYEQY
>TRBV20-1
SAPSGRSRSYNDQF
>TRBV11-2
ANNKGGGCYNEQL
>TRBV7-8
ASSLAVWGETQY
>TRBV20-1
SARRGTGLYGQY